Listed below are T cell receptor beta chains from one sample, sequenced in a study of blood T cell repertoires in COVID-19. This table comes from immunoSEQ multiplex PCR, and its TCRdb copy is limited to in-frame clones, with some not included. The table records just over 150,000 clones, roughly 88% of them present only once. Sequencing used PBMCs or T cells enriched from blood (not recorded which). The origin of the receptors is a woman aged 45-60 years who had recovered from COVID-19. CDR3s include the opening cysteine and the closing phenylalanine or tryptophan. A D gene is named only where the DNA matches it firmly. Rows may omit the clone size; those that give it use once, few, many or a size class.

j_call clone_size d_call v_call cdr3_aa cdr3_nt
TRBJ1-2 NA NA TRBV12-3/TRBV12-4 CASSPNRVDGYTF TGTGCCAGCAGCCCCAACAGGGTAGATGGCTACACCTTC
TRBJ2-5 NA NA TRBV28 CASSFLGAGMETQYF TGTGCCAGCAGTTTTCTGGGGGCCGGGATGGAGACCCAGTACTTC
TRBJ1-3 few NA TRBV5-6 CASSSRENTIYF TGTGCCAGCAGCTCGAGGGAAAACACCATATATTTT
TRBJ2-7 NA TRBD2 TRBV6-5 CASSLGTSNEQYF TGTGCCAGCAGTCTCGGGACTAGCAACGAGCAGTACTTC
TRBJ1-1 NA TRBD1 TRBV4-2 CASSQEGTGGWTEAFF TGTGCCAGCAGCCAAGAAGGAACAGGGGGCTGGACTGAAGCTTTCTTT
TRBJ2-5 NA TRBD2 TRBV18 CASSQLAGDLKETQYF TGTGCCAGCTCACAACTAGCGGGGGACCTGAAAGAGACCCAGTACTTC
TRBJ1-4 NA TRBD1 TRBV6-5 CASSYSTVTGDEKLFF TGTGCCAGCAGTTACTCGACTGTTACAGGGGACGAAAAACTGTTTTTT
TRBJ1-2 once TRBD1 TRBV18 CASSPRTGASDGYTF TGTGCCAGCTCACCAAGGACAGGAGCTTCCGATGGCTACACCTTC
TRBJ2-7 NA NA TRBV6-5 CASSYGTSSEQYF TGTGCCAGCAGTTACGGGACTTCCAGCGAGCAGTACTTC
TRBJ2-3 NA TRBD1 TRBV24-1 CATSGSDRHTDTQYF TGTGCCACCAGTGGTTCGGACAGGCACACAGATACGCAGTATTTT
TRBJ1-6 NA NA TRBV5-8 CASSFSTGPEVDNSPLHF TGTGCCAGCAGCTTCTCCACAGGGCCCGAAGTGGATAATTCACCCCTCCACTTT
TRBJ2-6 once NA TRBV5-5 CASSLVTDTSGANVLTF TGTGCCAGCAGCTTGGTCACGGATACTAGCGGGGCCAACGTCCTGACTTTC
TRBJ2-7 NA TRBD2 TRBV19 CASSVSQTSGGSYEQYF TGTGCCAGTAGTGTCAGTCAGACTAGCGGGGGCTCCTACGAGCAGTACTTC
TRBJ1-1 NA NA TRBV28 CASTGGNTEAFF TGTGCCAGCACGGGGGGGAACACTGAAGCTTTCTTT
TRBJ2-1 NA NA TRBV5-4 CASSVILSYNEQFF TGTGCCAGCAGCGTGATCCTATCCTACAATGAGCAGTTCTTC
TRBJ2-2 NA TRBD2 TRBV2 CASSRLAGVPGELFF TGTGCCAGCAGCCGACTAGCGGGGGTCCCCGGGGAGCTGTTTTTT
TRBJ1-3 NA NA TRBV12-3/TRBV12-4 CASSVSRGNTIYF TGTGCCAGCAGTGTCTCGAGAGGAAACACCATATATTTT
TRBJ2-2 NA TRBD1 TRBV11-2 CASSARTGNFRELFF TGTGCCAGCAGCGCCCGGACAGGGAATTTCCGGGAGCTGTTTTTT
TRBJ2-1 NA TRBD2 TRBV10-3 CAIKAGGIYNEQFF TGTGCCATCAAAGCGGGGGGAATCTACAATGAGCAGTTCTTC
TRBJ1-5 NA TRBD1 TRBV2 CASSVGTASNQPQHF TGTGCCAGCAGTGTGGGGACAGCTAGCAATCAGCCCCAGCATTTT
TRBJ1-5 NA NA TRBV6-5 CASCPGAYSNQPQHF TGTGCCAGCTGCCCTGGGGCCTATAGCAATCAGCCCCAGCATTTT
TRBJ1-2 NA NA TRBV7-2 CASSLASRLSGYTF TGTGCCAGCAGCTTAGCGTCCAGACTCTCCGGCTACACCTTC
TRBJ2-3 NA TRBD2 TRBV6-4 CASSPAGMSTDTQYF TGTGCCAGCAGCCCAGCGGGAATGAGCACAGATACGCAGTATTTT
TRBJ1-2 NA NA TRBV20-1 CSAPRQVGYTF TGCAGTGCCCCTCGACAGGTCGGCTACACCTTC
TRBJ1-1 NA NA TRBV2 CAITTQMNTEAFF TGTGCCATCACGACACAGATGAACACTGAAGCTTTCTTT
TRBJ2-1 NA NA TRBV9 CASSATELSYNEQFF TGTGCCAGCAGCGCGACAGAGCTCTCCTACAATGAGCAGTTCTTC
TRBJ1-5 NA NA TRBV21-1 CASSKPLRDRSNQPQHF TGTGCCAGCAGCAAACCCCTCCGTGACAGGTCCAATCAGCCCCAGCATTTT
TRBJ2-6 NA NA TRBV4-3 CASSQDALASGANVLTF TGCGCCAGCAGCCAAGATGCCCTGGCCTCTGGGGCCAACGTCCTGACTTTC
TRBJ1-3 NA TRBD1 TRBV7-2 CASRSPGTGDGNTIYF TGTGCCAGCAGGTCCCCCGGGACAGGGGATGGAAACACCATATATTTT
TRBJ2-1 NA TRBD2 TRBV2 CAIPERGGNEQFF TGTGCCATCCCGGAGCGGGGGGGCAATGAGCAGTTCTTC
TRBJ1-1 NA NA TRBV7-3 CASSAQGVTEAFF TGTGCCAGCAGCGCCCAAGGGGTGACTGAAGCTTTCTTT
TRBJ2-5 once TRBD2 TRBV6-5 CASSTPGGGETQYF TGTGCCAGCAGTACCCCTGGGGGGGGAGAGACCCAGTACTTC
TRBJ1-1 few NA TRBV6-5 CASSRQETEAFF TGTGCCAGCAGTAGACAGGAAACTGAAGCTTTCTTT
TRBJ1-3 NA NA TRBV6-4 CASSDHGLTGILGNTIYF TGTGCCAGCAGTGACCACGGTCTCACAGGGATCCTCGGAAACACCATATATTTT
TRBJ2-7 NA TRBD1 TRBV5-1 CASRLGTSGTAYEQYF TGCGCCAGCAGGTTAGGTACCTCCGGGACAGCCTACGAGCAGTACTTC
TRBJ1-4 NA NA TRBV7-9 CASSLEEGGKLFF TGTGCCAGCAGCTTAGAAGAGGGCGGAAAACTGTTTTTT
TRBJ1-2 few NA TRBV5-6 CASSSIQQGPVYGYTF TGTGCCAGCAGCTCGATCCAACAGGGTCCTGTCTATGGCTACACCTTC
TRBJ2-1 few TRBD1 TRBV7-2 CASRRTGVGEQFF TGTGCCAGCAGAAGGACAGGGGTCGGTGAGCAGTTCTTC
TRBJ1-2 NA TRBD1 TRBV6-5 CASSYGQGANGYTF TGTGCCAGCAGTTACGGGCAGGGGGCGAATGGCTACACCTTC
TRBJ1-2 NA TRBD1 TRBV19 CASSPDRGDGYTF TGTGCCAGTAGTCCAGACAGGGGGGATGGCTACACCTTC
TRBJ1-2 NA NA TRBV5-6 CASSPGVDGYTF TGTGCCAGCAGCCCGGGAGTCGATGGCTACACCTTC
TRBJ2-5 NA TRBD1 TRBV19 CASPRTGGETQYF TGTGCCAGCCCCAGGACAGGGGGGGAGACCCAGTACTTC
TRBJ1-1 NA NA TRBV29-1 CSVEAVLMNTEAFF TGCAGCGTTGAGGCAGTTCTTATGAACACTGAAGCTTTCTTT
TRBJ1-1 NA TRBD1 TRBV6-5 CASSRQGTEAFF TGTGCCAGCAGTAGACAGGGTACTGAAGCTTTCTTT
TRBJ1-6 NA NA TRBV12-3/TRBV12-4 CASSPGGAPLHF TGTGCCAGCAGTCCCGGCGGGGCGCCCCTCCACTTT
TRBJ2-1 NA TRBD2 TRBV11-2 CASSYGGAFYNEQFF TGTGCCAGCAGCTACGGGGGGGCTTTTTACAATGAGCAGTTCTTC
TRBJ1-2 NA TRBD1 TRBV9 CASSARTGDGYTF TGTGCCAGCAGCGCCCGGACAGGGGACGGCTACACCTTC
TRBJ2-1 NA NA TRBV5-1 CASSLHGSIPSYGDEQFF TGCGCCAGCAGCTTGCACGGGTCTATCCCCTCCTACGGCGATGAGCAGTTCTTC
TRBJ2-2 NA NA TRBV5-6 CASSLTGNYNTGELFF TGTGCCAGCAGCTTGACAGGAAATTATAACACCGGGGAGCTGTTTTTT
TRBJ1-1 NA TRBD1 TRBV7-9 CASSLGQGNTEAFF TGTGCCAGCAGCTTAGGACAGGGGAACACTGAAGCTTTCTTT
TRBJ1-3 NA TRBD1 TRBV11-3 CASSFSGQGNTIYF TGTGCCAGCAGCTTCTCGGGACAGGGAAACACCATATATTTT
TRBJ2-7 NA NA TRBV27 CASSMSGTYEQYF TGTGCCAGCAGTATGTCAGGAACCTACGAGCAGTACTTC
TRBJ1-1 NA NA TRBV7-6 CASSLSQMNTEAFF TGTGCCAGCAGCTTAAGCCAAATGAACACTGAAGCTTTCTTT
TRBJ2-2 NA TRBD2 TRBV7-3 CASRLLAWTGELFF TGTGCCAGCAGGTTACTAGCGTGGACCGGGGAGCTGTTTTTT
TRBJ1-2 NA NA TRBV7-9 CASSLEPMTVNYGYTF TGTGCCAGCAGCTTAGAACCAATGACTGTGAACTATGGCTACACCTTC
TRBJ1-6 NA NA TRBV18 CASSPDSTNSPLHF TGTGCCAGCTCACCAGACAGTACCAATTCACCCCTCCACTTT
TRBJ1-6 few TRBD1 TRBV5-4 CASSSHPGGSGSYNSPLHF TGTGCCAGCAGCTCCCACCCAGGGGGCAGTGGGTCCTATAATTCACCCCTCCACTTT
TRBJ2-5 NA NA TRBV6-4 CASRQRAQGSLGETQYF TGTGCCAGCAGACAACGGGCCCAGGGGTCACTCGGAGAGACCCAGTACTTC
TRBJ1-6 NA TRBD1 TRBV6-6 CASSYQGVNSPLHF TGTGCCAGCAGTTACCAGGGGGTTAATTCACCCCTCCACTTT